Each of the 11 T cell receptor beta chains below was sequenced from the same sample in a study of blood T cell repertoires in COVID-19. Libraries were prepared by immunoSEQ multiplex PCR; TCRdb keeps only in-frame clonotypes and omits some of them. This table holds 140,000 or so clones, more than 80% found once. The sample taken for sequencing was PBMCs or T cells enriched from blood (not recorded which). These receptors all stem from a woman under 30 who had been exposed to COVID-19.

The chain links TRBV6-5 to TRBJ1-2, with 8 bases lining up with TRBD1. This CDR3 region has 13 residues. Germline-derived CDR1 and CDR2 are MNHEY and SVGAGI. With 9 bases clipped from V and 6 bases from J, the junction kept 9 bases outside the gene matches. The DNA for the CDR3 is TGTGCCAGTCAACAGGGGGATATCAATGGCTACACCTTC. It yields the protein CASQQGDINGYTF.

J is TRBJ2-7 and V is TRBV3-1 (or the pseudogene TRBV3-2), with TRBD1 matching over 8 bases. The CDR3 length is 15 residues. Unmatched junction bases numbered 5, after V lost 4 bases and J lost 0 bases. Looked up from germline, CDR1 is LGHDT and CDR2 is YNNKEL (reference sequence). CDR3 protein: CASSPRTGISYEQYF. In DNA form, the CDR3 reads TGTGCCAGCAGCCCCCGGACAGGGATCTCCTACGAGCAGTACTTC.

The genes are TRBV4-3 and TRBJ2-1; 7 bases are shared with TRBD2. The CDR3 is 16 residues long. The germline V gene encodes CDR1 LGHNA and CDR2 YSLEER. V dropped 0 bases and J dropped 4; count of bases not matched to a gene: 6. This CDR3 reads CASSQDWTSRYNEQFF. CDR3 coding DNA: TGCGCCAGCAGCCAAGATTGGACTAGTCGATACAATGAGCAGTTCTTC.

This chain connects TRBV28 to TRBJ2-2; 9 positions match TRBD1. Trimming at V came to 5 bases and at J to 1 base, leaving 11 bases not matched to a gene. There are 18 residues in the CDR3. Germline assignment: CDR1 MDHEN and CDR2 SYDVKM. This CDR3 reads CASSQRQGGIGNTGELFF. As DNA, the CDR3 is TGTGCCAGCAGTCAGAGACAGGGGGGGATAGGGAACACCGGGGAGCTGTTTTTT.

CDR3 nucleotides: TGTGCCAGCAGTTTCGCACTAGCGAGCACAGATACGCAGTATTTT. It specifies CASSFALASTDTQYF. The gene calls are TRBV27 and TRBJ2-3; 7 bases map to TRBD2. The junction had 3 bases not matched to a gene; V was cut back by 3 bases and J by 0 bases. The length of the CDR3 is 15 residues. Per germline, CDR1 MNHEY and CDR2 SMNVEV (reference sequence).

Comment on this clone: The sample contains more than one DNA sequence encoding this CDR3. CDR3 amino acids: CASSFGNQPQHF. The CDR3 region has the DNA TGTGCCAGCAGTTTCGGTAATCAGCCCCAGCATTTT. The gene calls are TRBV28 and TRBJ1-5; D call uncertain. This CDR3 is built from 12 residues. The germline V gene has CDR1 MDHEN and CDR2 SYDVKM. V was cut by 3 bases and J by 4 bases, with 4 bases left in between.

The chain carries TRBV5-1 and TRBJ1-2; D perhaps matches TRBD1 (6 bases). This CDR3 spans 16 amino acids. Between the trimmed V and J ends, which lost 4 bases and 8 bases, there was a span of 24 bases. CDR1 is SGHRS, CDR2 YFSETQ, per germline. DNA for the CDR3: TGCGCCAGCAGCACCCAACAGGGTAGAAGGCAAGGAGGCTACACCTTC. This encodes CASSTQQGRRQGGYTF.

The chain couples TRBV7-9 to TRBJ1-2; D unclear. From germline, CDR1 is SEHNR and CDR2 FQNEAQ (reference sequence). This CDR3 spans 13 amino acids. V lost 4 bases and J 8 bases, leaving 14 bases between the germline ends. The CDR3 coding sequence is TGTGCCAGCAGCTCGGGGAGTACGGGAGGCTACACCTTC. Amino acid sequence: CASSSGSTGGYTF.

The V and J genes are TRBV28 and TRBJ1-2; maybe TRBD1 (6 bases). Trimming pared 3 bases from V and 6 bases from J, leaving 17 bases between. CDR1 MDHEN and CDR2 SYDVKM come from the germline V gene. CDR3 length equals 15 residues. CDR3 sequence reads: CASSFSYGRGDGYTF. CDR3 nucleotide sequence: TGTGCCAGCAGTTTTAGTTATGGCAGGGGAGATGGCTACACCTTC.

The genes are TRBV7-9 and TRBJ2-7, with TRBD1 identical over 7 bases. Trimming removed 5 bases from V and 1 base from J; junction bases left unmatched: 14. CDR1 SEHNR and CDR2 FQNEAQ come from the germline V gene (reference sequence). This CDR3 region has 17 residues. The CDR3 coding sequence is TGTGCCAGCAGCGGAACCACAGGGGACCTCTTTTCCTACGAGCAGTACTTC. Translated, it gives CASSGTTGDLFSYEQYF.

This clone was observed at least ten times. The chain links TRBV2 to TRBJ2-4, with D uncertain. Germline-derived CDR1 and CDR2 are SNHLY and FYNNEI. V was shortened by 6 bases and J by 1 base, with 10 bases between the two germline ends. This CDR3 region has 14 residues. In nucleotides, the CDR3 is TGTGCCAGCAGCCAAGAGATGGCCAAAAACATTCAGTACTTC. It yields the protein CASSQEMAKNIQYF.